This T cell receptor (beta chain) is drawn from a study of T cells after yellow fever vaccination. The study's findings and limits: The presence of abundant clonotypes contaminating from the bulk population was possible in FACS-sorted repertoires.

To note about this clonotype: Its antigen is not identified.

The 5'RACE template-switching step produced TCR cDNA and added a universal primer site and UMIs. TCRdb re-called the 5' RACE reads with MiXCR, one entry per CDR3 protein. Of a few hundred thousand distinct CDR3 sequences in the sample, 4.1% were seen once. CDR1 is MGHRA and CDR2 is YSYEKL in the germline V gene. Losses at the gene ends were 5 bases for V and 7 bases for J; bases not matched to a gene: 10. The CDR3 is 14 amino acids. The TCR originated in a man aged 18-30 years who received the YFV17D yellow fever vaccine. The chain is built from TRBV4-1 and TRBJ1-1; TRBD1 matches at 7 bases. The sample was PBMCs, taken 5 days after the yellow fever booster vaccination. DNA for the CDR3: TGCGCCAGCAGCACGGTGGGGGGACAGTTTGAAGCTTTCTTT. It translates to CASSTVGGQFEAFF.